Sequencing of this T cell receptor (beta chain) was carried out in a study of Ad26.COV2.S vaccination and SARS-CoV-2 variants. Overall study results and limits: Substantial response breadth was reportedly seen for spike-specific CD8+ and CD4+ T cells after vaccination.

Turning to this clone: The target antigen is unknown. Other DNA sequences in this specimen translate into the identical CDR3.

Assay used: immunoSEQ multiplex PCR; TCRdb lists only in-frame clones, some missing. The data show hundreds of thousands of clones, with about 80% seen just once and 7% to 9.5% held by the top ten. V was clipped by 3 bases and J by 0 bases; unmatched bases: 3. This CDR3 region has 15 residues. Germline V gene lookup returns CDR1 SGHDT and CDR2 YYEEEE. Treatment in this sample: 15 to 20 received Ad26.COV2.S at low or high dose, single or two shots; about five received placebo; per-sample allocation not given. The samples date from day 63 after the first vaccine or placebo injection. The vaccine delivered Wuhan-strain SARS-CoV-2 spike through an Ad26 vector.

This TCR was recovered from a person aged 18-60 years who received the Ad26.COV2.S COVID-19 vaccine or a placebo. The chain couples TRBV5-6 to TRBJ1-2, with 9 bases identical to TRBD1. The specimen was peripheral blood, collected in a trial of Ad26.COV2.S vaccine versus placebo. The CDR3: CASSWGQGTNYGYTF. The CDR3 DNA sequence: TGTGCCAGCAGCTGGGGACAGGGAACTAACTATGGCTACACCTTC.